Each of the 26 T cell receptor beta chains below was sequenced from the same sample in a study of CD8 T cells in ankylosing spondylitis. TCRdb re-derived calls from the 5' RACE reads in MiXCR, one entry per CDR3 protein. Here the sample spans around 120,000 distinct CDR3 sequences, 7% to 10% being singletons. Sequences were obtained from blood, either unsorted or a sorted T cell fraction (not recorded which). These receptors all stem from a male donor with ankylosing spondylitis or in good health (not recorded which).

This clonotype was detected ten times or more. The chain links TRBV4-3 to TRBJ2-1, with unresolved D. This CDR3 is built from 15 residues. Germline CDR1 is LGHNA and CDR2 is YSLEER. V was shortened by 4 bases and J by 3 bases, with 13 bases between the two germline ends. DNA of the CDR3: TGCGCCAGCAGCCGGGCTTCGGGTAGCTACAATGAGCAGTTCTTC. This codes for CASSRASGSYNEQFF.

This clonotype was seen only a few times. The CDR3 protein is CASSPRNSGRGNEQFF. CDR3 sequence (DNA): TGTGCCAGCAGCCCAAGAAATAGCGGGAGGGGGAATGAGCAGTTCTTC. This chain uses TRBV9 with TRBJ2-1; 11 bases align to TRBD2. This CDR3 is 16 amino acids long. The V gene end was trimmed by 4 bases and the J gene end by 7 bases; junction bases not matched to a gene: 10. In germline, CDR1 is SGDLS, CDR2 YYNGEE.

Many counts were recorded for this clonotype. The CDR3 DNA sequence: TGTGCCACTTCTAGGGGGGCAAGCTCCTACAATGAGCAGTTCTTC. Its protein is CATSRGASSYNEQFF. This chain links TRBV15 with TRBJ2-1; the D gene could be TRBD1 or TRBD2 (6 bases each). Germline V gives CDR1 LNHNV, CDR2 YYDKDF (reference sequence). The CDR3 runs to 15 residues. V was pared by 9 bases and J by 0 bases, with 15 bases between.

The chain recombines TRBV12-3 or TRBV12-4 with TRBJ2-5, with TRBD1 as a possible D gene (6 bases). This CDR3 contains 14 residues. Deletions cut 5 bases from V and 4 bases from J, with 14 bases between. CDR3: CASSARQVGETQYF. CDR3 coding DNA: TGTGCCAGCAGTGCCCGACAGGTTGGAGAGACCCAGTACTTC.

This clonotype was picked up a small number of times. This CDR3 is CASSFASSYNEQFF. DNA of the CDR3: TGTGCCAGCAGTTTTGCGAGCTCCTACAATGAGCAGTTCTTC. The rearrangement uses TRBV28 and TRBJ2-1; D is ambiguous. From germline, CDR1 is MDHEN and CDR2 SYDVKM. The CDR3 is made up of 14 amino acids. V shed 3 bases and J shed 0 bases, with 6 bases lying between them.

This clonotype was counted ten times or more. This sequence joins TRBV6-2 or TRBV6-3 and TRBJ2-1; a possible D gene is TRBD2 (5 bases). The V and J ends lost 6 bases and 0 bases respectively, with 12 bases between them. The length of the CDR3 is 15 residues. Germline CDR1 and CDR2: MNHEY and SVGEGT. The CDR3 nucleotides are TGTGCCAGCAGCCGCGTAGCGACCTCCTACAATGAGCAGTTCTTC. As protein: CASSRVATSYNEQFF.

This clonotype was counted only a few times. The chain has TRBV5-1 and TRBJ1-1, with D possibly being TRBD1 (5 bases). V lost 4 bases to trimming and J lost 3 bases, with 28 bases between them. Germline CDR1 reads SGHRS; CDR2 reads YFSETQ. The CDR3 consists of 19 residues. The DNA for the CDR3 is TGCGCCAGCAGCCCTGCCGGGAACATGGGCCGAATGGGGGACACTGAAGCTTTCTTT. The encoded protein is CASSPAGNMGRMGDTEAFF. The full variable domain, its missing parts supplied by reference TRBV5-1 and TRBJ1-1, is KAGVTQTPRYLIKTRGQQVTLSCSPISGHRSVSWYQQTPGQGLQFLFEYFSETQRNKGNFPGRFSGRQFSNSRSEMNVSTLELGDSALYLCASSPAGNMGRMGDTEAFFGQGTRLTVV.

The CDR3 nucleotides are TGTGCCAGCAGCAACGGATCACCATGGCGGGGCTACGAGCAGTACTTC. Its translation is CASSNGSPWRGYEQYF. V and J are TRBV6-1 and TRBJ2-7; D is perhaps TRBD2 (6 bases). CDR3 length equals 16 residues. Looked up from germline, CDR1 is MNHNS and CDR2 is SASEGT. V was shortened by 6 bases and J by 3 bases, with 21 bases between the two germline ends.

This clonotype was counted a few times. At one of its ends the junction is not consistent with the germline gene, which may arise from a read error. The chain links TRBV20-1 to TRBJ2-5; 9 nucleotides align to TRBD2. Germline V gene sequence: CDR1 DFQATT, CDR2 SNEGSKA (reference sequence). This CDR3 comprises 15 residues. CDR3 loop: CSARGSSGATRTQYF. The CDR3 DNA reads as TGCAGTGCGAGAGGGTCTAGCGGGGCCACCAGGACCCAGTACTTC.

This clonotype was counted ten times or more. V gene TRBV10-3 combines with J gene TRBJ1-5, with D uncertain. V lost 0 bases, J lost 5 bases, and 5 bases lay in between. The CDR3 runs 13 residues. CDR1 is ENHRY, CDR2 SYGVKD, per germline. Written as DNA, the CDR3 is TGTGCCATCAGTGAGTCGGGTCATCAGCCCCAGCATTTT. Translation: CAISESGHQPQHF.

This clonotype was seen repeatedly, ten times or more. The rearrangement links TRBV5-1 to TRBJ2-1; 7 nucleotides agree with TRBD2. V was clipped by 2 bases and J by 2 bases; unmatched bases: 7. Germline lookup yields CDR1 SGHRS and CDR2 YFSETQ. The CDR3 runs 16 residues. The CDR3 nucleotides read TGCGCCAGCAGCTTTCAAGCGGGACTTGCCTACAATGAGCAGTTCTTC. Its protein is CASSFQAGLAYNEQFF.

This clonotype was detected many times. The chain joins TRBV7-2 to TRBJ2-7; D unclear. Trimming cost V 6 bases and J 7 bases, with 19 bases left between them. From germline, CDR1 is SGHTA and CDR2 FQGNSA. CDR3 length equals 14 residues. In DNA form, the CDR3 reads TGTGCCAGCAGTCTTGGTGTAGGCCACGGGGAGCAGTACTTC. Amino acids: CASSLGVGHGEQYF.

The chain has TRBV4-3 and TRBJ2-1; 10 bases line up with TRBD2. V gave up 0 bases and J gave up 9 bases; unmatched junction bases: 5. CDR1 LGHNA and CDR2 YSLEER come from the germline V gene. This CDR3 has 15 amino acids. The DNA of the CDR3 is TGCGCCAGCAGCCAAGAGCTAGCGGGAGCCCTTGAGCAGTTCTTC. Translated, it gives CASSQELAGALEQFF.

The chain has TRBV2 and TRBJ2-1; D may be TRBD2 (6 bases). Germline V CDR1 and CDR2: SNHLY, FYNNEI. This CDR3 comprises 15 residues. The V gene lost 3 bases and the J gene lost 1 base, with 10 bases spanning the gap. The CDR3 DNA follows: TGTGCCAGCAGTGAGGACCTAGCGTCCTACAATGAGCAGTTCTTC. Protein product: CASSEDLASYNEQFF.

Many counts were recorded for this clonotype. This chain links TRBV20-1 with TRBJ2-1; 12 positions agree with TRBD2. The CDR3 has 18 residues. CDR1 and CDR2 (germline): DFQATT, SNEGSKA (reference sequence). V lost 5 bases, J lost 6 bases, and 17 bases stayed unmatched. The CDR3 bases are TGCAGTGCTGCAACAGGGTTATCTAGCGGGAGGGCCCCCAATGAGCAGTTCTTC. Its translation: CSAATGLSSGRAPNEQFF.

The J gene is TRBJ2-5, the V gene TRBV20-1; 14 nucleotides align to TRBD2. CDR3 length equals 15 residues. Trimming cost V 5 bases and J 1 base; bases outside gene matches: 3. Looked up from germline, CDR1 is DFQATT and CDR2 is SNEGSKA (reference sequence). The CDR3, as DNA: TGCAGTGCTCGCGGGACTAGCGGGAGCCAAGAGACCCAGTACTTC. Residues: CSARGTSGSQETQYF.

This clonotype was observed at least ten times. As DNA, the CDR3 is TGCAGTGCCCAGAAGGGGACTAGGTACTACAATGAGCAGTTCTTC. Translation gives CSAQKGTRYYNEQFF. The V call is TRBV20-1, the J call TRBJ2-1, with 8 bases aligning to TRBD2. This CDR3 is 15 amino acids long. Trimming at V came to 6 bases and at J to 3 bases, leaving 10 bases not matched to a gene. Per germline, CDR1 DFQATT and CDR2 SNEGSKA (reference sequence).

This clonotype was picked up many times. The chain is built from TRBV3-1 and TRBJ2-1; 8 bases line up with TRBD1. Per germline, CDR1 LGHDT and CDR2 YNNKEL (reference sequence). J gave up 2 bases and V 4 bases, and 4 bases lay outside the gene matches. This CDR3 has 15 residues. The CDR3 DNA is TGTGCCAGCAGCCTTAGACAGGGGACCTACAATGAGCAGTTCTTC. Translation gives CASSLRQGTYNEQFF.

This clonotype was seen many times. The chain links TRBV5-6 to TRBJ2-3, with 14 bases identical to TRBD2. In germline, CDR1 is SGHDT, CDR2 YYEEEE. V dropped 1 base and J dropped 4; count of bases not matched to a gene: 11. The CDR3 has 19 amino acids. CDR3 region: CASSLMGLAGEAGADTQYF. CDR3 coding DNA: TGTGCCAGCAGCTTGATGGGACTAGCGGGAGAGGCTGGCGCAGATACGCAGTATTTT.

Many counts were recorded for this clonotype. V is TRBV7-2 and J is TRBJ2-2, with TRBD2 matching 7 bases. V shed 4 bases, J shed 6 bases, and the junction held 11 bases outside the gene matches. Germline CDR1 is SGHTA and CDR2 is FQGNSA. The CDR3 is 16 amino acids. The CDR3 region has the DNA TGTGCCAGCAGCTCCCTAAGGGAGGGCCTTTCCGGGGAGCTGTTTTTT. This sequence encodes CASSSLREGLSGELFF.

There are many counts of this clonotype. The chain has TRBV10-3 and TRBJ2-7; D is possibly TRBD1 (6 bases). Germline V CDR1 and CDR2: ENHRY, SYGVKD. V lost 10 bases and J lost 4, with 23 bases in between. The length of the CDR3 is 15 residues. CDR3 nucleotide sequence: TGTGCCACCAACGGCGGGCCGGGACATCAGTACGAGCAGTACTTC. It is translated as CATNGGPGHQYEQYF.

This clonotype came up many times. V gene TRBV5-1 combines with J gene TRBJ1-4; D unclear. Germline-derived CDR1 and CDR2 are SGHRS and YFSETQ. The CDR3 is 14 residues long. Trimming stripped 1 base from V and 4 bases from J, with 8 bases between. The CDR3 DNA sequence: TGCGCCAGCAGCTTGAACAGCCTTAATGAAAAACTGTTTTTT. It specifies CASSLNSLNEKLFF.

The chain recombines TRBV7-2 with TRBJ2-1; D is possibly TRBD1 (5 bases). Germline V gene lookup returns CDR1 SGHTA and CDR2 FQGNSA. This CDR3 has 14 amino acids. V was shortened by 5 bases and J by 5 bases, with 13 bases between the two germline ends. The CDR3 loop is CASSTATANNEQFF. CDR3 sequence (DNA): TGTGCCAGCAGCACGGCGACAGCTAACAATGAGCAGTTCTTC.

This clonotype was picked up many times. The V and J genes are TRBV28 and TRBJ2-7; a possible D gene is TRBD1 (6 bases). Germline V gene data show CDR1 as MDHEN and CDR2 as SYDVKM. The V end was cut by 6 bases, the J end by 0 bases, with 12 bases between. The length of the CDR3 is 14 residues. The chain's CDR3 is CASRDRPSSYEQYF. CDR3 in DNA: TGTGCCAGCAGGGACAGACCGAGCTCCTACGAGCAGTACTTC.

The CDR3 reads CASRTQSWELRPYEQYF. The CDR3 DNA sequence: TGTGCCAGCAGAACGCAATCGTGGGAGTTGAGGCCCTACGAGCAGTACTTC. The chain couples TRBV28 to TRBJ2-7; TRBD2 is a possible D gene (5 bases). With 6 bases removed from V and 2 bases from J, the gap between germline ends came to 23 bases. Germline loops: CDR1 MDHEN, CDR2 SYDVKM. CDR3 size: 17 residues.

The V call is TRBV24-1, the J call TRBJ2-1; D perhaps matches TRBD1 (7 bases). The CDR3 length is 12 residues. V gave up 10 bases and J gave up 6 bases, with 12 bases separating them. Germline V CDR1 and CDR2: KGHDR, SFDVKD. CDR3 nucleotide sequence: TGTGCCACGCGGGACAGCTTCAATGAGCAGTTCTTC. Its translation is CATRDSFNEQFF.